Following are 5 T cell receptor beta chains from one sample sequenced in a study of vaccination effects on CD4 cells after COVID-19. Pools of viral peptides were used by the ViraFEST assay to expand antigen-specific CD4+ T cells ahead of sequencing. Cells that had been cultured for 10 days were the source of isolated CD4+ T cells. Everyone in the study got two shots of either the BNT162b2 or mRNA-1273 vaccine. Libraries were prepared by immunoSEQ multiplex PCR; TCRdb keeps only in-frame clonotypes and omits some of them. The table shows roughly 30,000 clones, with 55% to 75% occurring only once. Their specific antigens are unknown. The specimen comprised CD4+ T cells from PBMCs cultured with HCoV-NL63 spike peptides, sampled after COVID-19 vaccination. Receptor source: a human donor who received a COVID-19 vaccine.

This chain connects TRBV6-6 to TRBJ2-7, with TRBD1 matching 12 bases. The length of the CDR3 is 15 residues. Germline-derived CDR1 and CDR2 are MNHNY and SVGAGI (reference sequence). V was clipped by 2 bases and J by 7 bases; unmatched bases: 6. The CDR3 nucleotides read TGTGCCAGCAGTTACGTGGGACAGGGGGCTGGGGAGCAGTACTTC. Translated: CASSYVGQGAGEQYF.

This chain joins TRBV10-3 and TRBJ1-2; 8 bases align to TRBD1. With 0 bases clipped from V and 0 bases from J, the junction kept 18 bases outside the gene matches. The CDR3 totals 21 residues. Germline CDR1 is ENHRY and CDR2 is SYGVKD. The CDR3 sequence: CAISESRGLVFQGASNYGYTF. CDR3 DNA sequence: TGTGCCATCAGTGAGTCGAGGGGTCTCGTTTTTCAGGGGGCTTCTAACTATGGCTACACCTTC.

The chain carries TRBV4-1 and TRBJ1-2, with D perhaps TRBD1 (5 bases). Germline CDR1 MGHRA, CDR2 YSYEKL. V dropped 0 bases and J dropped 3 bases, with 8 bases sitting between them. This CDR3 spans 14 amino acids. Here the CDR3 DNA reads TGCGCCAGCAGCCAAGAAACAGGAGACTATGGCTACACCTTC. The encoded protein is CASSQETGDYGYTF.

This clone has just a few counts. The J gene is TRBJ2-2, the V gene TRBV11-2, with D unclear. Per germline, CDR1 SGHAT and CDR2 FQNNGV. V lost 5 bases and J lost 6, with 13 bases in between. This CDR3 comprises 14 residues. The CDR3 sequence: CASSATGGPGELFF. CDR3 bases: TGTGCCAGCAGCGCAACGGGCGGCCCCGGGGAGCTGTTTTTT.

This chain uses TRBV5-5 with TRBJ2-3; 8 positions match TRBD1. Germline assignment: CDR1 SGHKS and CDR2 YYEKEE (reference sequence). V lost 4 bases to trimming and J lost 4 bases; unmatched junction nucleotides: 2. The CDR3 loop spans 13 amino acids. CDR3 sequence: CASSRTGSDTQYF. CDR3 nucleotide sequence: TGTGCCAGCAGCCGGACAGGGTCAGATACGCAGTATTTT.